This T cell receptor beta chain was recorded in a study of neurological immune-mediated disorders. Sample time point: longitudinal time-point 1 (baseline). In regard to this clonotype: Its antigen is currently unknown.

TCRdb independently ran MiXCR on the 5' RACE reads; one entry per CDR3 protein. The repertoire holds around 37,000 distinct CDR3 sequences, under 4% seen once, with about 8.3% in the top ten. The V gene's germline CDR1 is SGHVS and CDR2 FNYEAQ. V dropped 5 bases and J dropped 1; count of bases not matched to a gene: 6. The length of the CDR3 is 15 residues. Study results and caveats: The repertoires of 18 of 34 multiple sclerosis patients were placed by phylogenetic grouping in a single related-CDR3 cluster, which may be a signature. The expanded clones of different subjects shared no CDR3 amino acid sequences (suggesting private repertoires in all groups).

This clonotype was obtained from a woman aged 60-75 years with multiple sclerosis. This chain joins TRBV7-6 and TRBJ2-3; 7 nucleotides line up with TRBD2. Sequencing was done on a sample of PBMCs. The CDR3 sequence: CASSRETSGTDTQYF. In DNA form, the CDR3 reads TGTGCCAGCAGCCGGGAAACTAGCGGCACAGATACGCAGTATTTT.